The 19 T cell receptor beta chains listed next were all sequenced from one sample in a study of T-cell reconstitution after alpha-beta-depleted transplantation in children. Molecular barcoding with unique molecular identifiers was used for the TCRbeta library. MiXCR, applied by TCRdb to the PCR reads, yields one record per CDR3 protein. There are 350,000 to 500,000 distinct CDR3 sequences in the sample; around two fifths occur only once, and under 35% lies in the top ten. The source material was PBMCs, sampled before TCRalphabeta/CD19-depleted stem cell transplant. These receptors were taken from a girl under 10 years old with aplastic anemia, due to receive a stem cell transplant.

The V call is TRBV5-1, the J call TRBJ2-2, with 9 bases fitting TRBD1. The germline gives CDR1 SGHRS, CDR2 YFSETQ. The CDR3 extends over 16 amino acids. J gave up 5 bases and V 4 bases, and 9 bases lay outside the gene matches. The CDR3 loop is CASSLAGDRATGELFF. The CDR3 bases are TGCGCCAGCAGCCTGGCGGGGGACAGGGCAACCGGGGAGCTGTTTTTT.

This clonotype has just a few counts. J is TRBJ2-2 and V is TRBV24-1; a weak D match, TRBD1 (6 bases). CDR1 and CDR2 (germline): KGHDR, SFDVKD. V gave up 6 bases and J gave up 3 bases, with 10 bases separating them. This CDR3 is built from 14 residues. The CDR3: CATSHRADTGELFF. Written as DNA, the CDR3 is TGTGCCACCAGTCACAGGGCGGACACCGGGGAGCTGTTTTTT.

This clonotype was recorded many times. The DNA for the CDR3 is TGCGCCAGCAGTCGTCCGGGACAGGGGTCAGATACGCAGTATTTT. Translating gives CASSRPGQGSDTQYF. This chain links TRBV23-1 with TRBJ2-3; 10 nucleotides match TRBD1. Being an ORF, TRBV23-1 has a function that is uncertain. With 4 bases clipped from V and 4 bases from J, the junction kept 5 bases outside the gene matches. This CDR3 is 15 amino acids long.

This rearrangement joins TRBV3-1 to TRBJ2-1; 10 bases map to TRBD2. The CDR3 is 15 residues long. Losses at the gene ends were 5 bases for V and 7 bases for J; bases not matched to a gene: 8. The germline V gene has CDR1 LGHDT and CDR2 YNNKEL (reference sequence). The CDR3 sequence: CASSSQREGNNEQFF. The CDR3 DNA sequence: TGTGCCAGCAGCTCCCAGCGGGAGGGGAATAATGAGCAGTTCTTC.

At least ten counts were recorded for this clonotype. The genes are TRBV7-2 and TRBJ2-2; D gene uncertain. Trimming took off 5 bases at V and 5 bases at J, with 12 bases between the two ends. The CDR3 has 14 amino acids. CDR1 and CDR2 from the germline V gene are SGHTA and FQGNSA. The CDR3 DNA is TGTGCCAGCAGCCCTGCAGCAGCGACCGGGGAGCTGTTTTTT. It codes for CASSPAAATGELFF.

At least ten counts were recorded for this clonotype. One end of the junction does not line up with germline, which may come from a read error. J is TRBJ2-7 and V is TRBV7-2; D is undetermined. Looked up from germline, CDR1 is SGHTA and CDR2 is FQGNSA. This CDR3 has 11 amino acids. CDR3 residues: CASSFSDEQYF. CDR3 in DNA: TGTGCCAGCAGTTTCTCCGACGAGCAGTACTTC.

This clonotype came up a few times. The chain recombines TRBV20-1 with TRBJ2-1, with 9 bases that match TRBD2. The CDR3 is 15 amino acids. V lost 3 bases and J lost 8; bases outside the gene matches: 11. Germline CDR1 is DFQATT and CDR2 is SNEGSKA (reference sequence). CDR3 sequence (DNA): TGCAGTGCTAGCCACCCACGAGCGGGAGGCGATGAGCAGTTCTTC. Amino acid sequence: CSASHPRAGGDEQFF.

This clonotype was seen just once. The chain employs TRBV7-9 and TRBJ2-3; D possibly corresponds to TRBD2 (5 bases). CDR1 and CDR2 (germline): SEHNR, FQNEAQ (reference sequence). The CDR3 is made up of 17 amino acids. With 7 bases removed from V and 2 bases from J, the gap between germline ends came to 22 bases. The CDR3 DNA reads TGTGCCAGCAACCTCTTTATCGGTAGCGCTTACACAGATACGCAGTATTTT. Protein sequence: CASNLFIGSAYTDTQYF.

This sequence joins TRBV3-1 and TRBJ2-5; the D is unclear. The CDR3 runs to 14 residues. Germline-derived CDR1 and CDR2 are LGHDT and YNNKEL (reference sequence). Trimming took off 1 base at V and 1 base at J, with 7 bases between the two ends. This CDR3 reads CASSQGSGQETQYF. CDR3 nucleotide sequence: TGTGCCAGCAGCCAAGGTTCGGGCCAAGAGACCCAGTACTTC.

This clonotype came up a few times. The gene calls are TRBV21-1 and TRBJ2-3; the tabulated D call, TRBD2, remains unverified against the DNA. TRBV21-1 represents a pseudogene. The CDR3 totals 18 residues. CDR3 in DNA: TGTGCCAGCAGCAAACAGGGACTAGCGGGGGATTCTATCGATACGCAGTATTTT. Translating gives CASSKQGLAGDSIDTQYF.

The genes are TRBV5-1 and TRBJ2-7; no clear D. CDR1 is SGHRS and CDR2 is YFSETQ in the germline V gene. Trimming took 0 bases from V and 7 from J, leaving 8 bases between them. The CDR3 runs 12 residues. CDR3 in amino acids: CASSLDLWEQYF. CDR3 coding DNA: TGCGCCAGCAGCTTGGACCTCTGGGAGCAGTACTTC.

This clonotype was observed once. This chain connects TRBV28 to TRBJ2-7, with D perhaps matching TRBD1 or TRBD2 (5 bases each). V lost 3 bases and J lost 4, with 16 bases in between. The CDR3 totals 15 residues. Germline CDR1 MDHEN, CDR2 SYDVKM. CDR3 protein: CASSLGPHGAYEQYF. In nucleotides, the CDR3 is TGTGCCAGCAGTTTGGGACCCCACGGGGCTTACGAGCAGTACTTC. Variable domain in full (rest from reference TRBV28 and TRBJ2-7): DVKVTQSSRYLVKRTGEKVFLECVQDMDHENMFWYRQDPGLGLRLIYFSYDVKMKEKGDIPEGYSVSREKKERFSLILESASTNQTSMYLCASSLGPHGAYEQYFGPGTRLTVT.

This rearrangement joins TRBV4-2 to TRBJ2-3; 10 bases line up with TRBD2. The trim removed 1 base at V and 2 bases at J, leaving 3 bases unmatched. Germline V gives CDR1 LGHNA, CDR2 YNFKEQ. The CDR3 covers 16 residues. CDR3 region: CASSQASGGTTDTQYF. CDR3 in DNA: TGTGCCAGCAGCCAAGCTAGCGGGGGAACCACAGATACGCAGTATTTT.

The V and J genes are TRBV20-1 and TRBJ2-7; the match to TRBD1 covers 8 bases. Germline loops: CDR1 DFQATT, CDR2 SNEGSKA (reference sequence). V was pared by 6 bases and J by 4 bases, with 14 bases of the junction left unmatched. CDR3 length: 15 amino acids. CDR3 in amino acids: CSAPIEDRVEYEQYF. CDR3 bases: TGCAGTGCCCCAATAGAGGACAGGGTCGAGTACGAGCAGTACTTC.

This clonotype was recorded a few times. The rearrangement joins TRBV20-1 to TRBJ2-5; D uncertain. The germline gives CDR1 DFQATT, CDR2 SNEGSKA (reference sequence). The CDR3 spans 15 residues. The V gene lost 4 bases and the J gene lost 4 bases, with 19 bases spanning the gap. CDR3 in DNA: TGCAGTGCTACGACATGGGCAGGAAGGCCAGAGACCCAGTACTTC. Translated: CSATTWAGRPETQYF.

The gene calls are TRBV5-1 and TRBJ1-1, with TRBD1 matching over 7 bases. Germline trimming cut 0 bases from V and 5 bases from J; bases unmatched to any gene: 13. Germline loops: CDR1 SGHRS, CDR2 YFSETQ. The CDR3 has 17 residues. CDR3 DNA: TGCGCCAGCAGCTTGGGCTTGGGACAGCGAACCCCGACTGAAGCTTTCTTT. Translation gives CASSLGLGQRTPTEAFF.

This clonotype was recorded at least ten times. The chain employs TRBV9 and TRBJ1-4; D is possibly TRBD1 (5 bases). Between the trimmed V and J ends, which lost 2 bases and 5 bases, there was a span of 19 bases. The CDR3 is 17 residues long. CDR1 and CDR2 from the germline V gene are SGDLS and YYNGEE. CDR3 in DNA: TGTGCCAGCAGCGTGGGGGACCAGGGATTATTCAATGAAAAACTGTTTTTT. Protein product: CASSVGDQGLFNEKLFF. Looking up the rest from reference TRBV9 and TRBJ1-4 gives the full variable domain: DSGVTQTPKHLITATGQRVTLRCSPRSGDLSVYWYQQSLDQGLQFLIQYYNGEERAKGNILERFSAQQFPDLHSELNLSSLELGDSALYFCASSVGDQGLFNEKLFFGSGTQLSVL.

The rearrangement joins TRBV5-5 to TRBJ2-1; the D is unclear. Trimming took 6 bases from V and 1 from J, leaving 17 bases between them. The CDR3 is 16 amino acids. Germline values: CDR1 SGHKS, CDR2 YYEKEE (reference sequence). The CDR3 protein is CASNSDGYWSYNEQFF. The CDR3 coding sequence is TGTGCCAGCAACTCCGATGGCTATTGGTCCTACAATGAGCAGTTCTTC. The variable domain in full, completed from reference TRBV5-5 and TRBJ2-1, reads DAGVTQSPTHLIKTRGQQVTLRCSPISGHKSVSWYQQVLGQGPQFIFQYYEKEERGRGNFPDRFSARQFPNYSSELNVNALLLGDSALYLCASNSDGYWSYNEQFFGPGTRLTVL.

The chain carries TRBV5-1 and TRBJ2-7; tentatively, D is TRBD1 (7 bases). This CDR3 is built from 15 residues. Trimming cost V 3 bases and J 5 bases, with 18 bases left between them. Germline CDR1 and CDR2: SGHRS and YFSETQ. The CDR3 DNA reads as TGCGCCAGCAGCTCATTCGGGCAGGGGGGCGACGAGCAGTACTTC. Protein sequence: CASSSFGQGGDEQYF.